Given below is one TCR beta chain in context. Antigen specificity is unknown. Primers: 60 Vbeta forward and 13 Jbeta reverse. Sequencing used immunoSEQ multiplex PCR; TCRdb keeps in-frame clones, though not all of them. The repertoire holds some 180,000 clones, 70% to 80% seen once, with 2.9% in the top ten. This record comes from a study of cytomegalovirus exposure and HLA in healthy donors. Study-level results: The classifier reportedly diagnosed cytomegalovirus status with high sensitivity and specificity.

This clonotype was sampled from a male donor in good health and CMV-seronegative. Sequencing input: PBMCs.

The CDR3 region has the DNA TGCGCCAGCAGCCAAGATTGGGCAGTCAATCAGCCCCAGCATTTT. Its translation is CASSQDWAVNQPQHF. This chain joins TRBV4-3 and TRBJ1-5; D gene unclear. Germline CDR1 LGHNA, CDR2 YSLEER. The CDR3 is 15 amino acids. V gave up 0 bases and J gave up 3 bases, with 9 bases separating them.